These T cell receptor beta chains were read from a single sample in a study of blood T cell repertoires in COVID-19. Produced via immunoSEQ multiplex PCR; TCRdb's table is partial and in-frame only. This sample has some 110,000 clones; 80% to 90% occur once, and the top ten carry roughly 10%. Sequenced: peripheral blood. The receptors were gathered from an older woman with acute or convalescent COVID-19. The CDR3 runs from the conserved cysteine through the conserved F or W. The order of the fields is V gene, J gene, clone size, D gene, CDR3 DNA, CDR3 protein. D genes are given only for firm matches. The size of a clone is reported for some rows only, either as once, few or many, or as a class for expanded clones.

>TRBV5-1|TRBJ2-5|NA|NA
TGCGCCAGCAGCTTGGCCGTCCAAACAATGGGGCGGGAGACCCAGTACTTC
CASSLAVQTMGRETQYF
>TRBV3-1/TRBV3-2|TRBJ2-5|NA|NA
TGTGCCAGCAGCCAGGGCGGGAATGTAGAGACCCAGTACTTC
CASSQGGNVETQYF
>TRBV30|TRBJ1-2|NA|TRBD1
TGTGCCTGGAGTGAGGACAGGGCCCCTAACTATGGCTACACCTTC
CAWSEDRAPNYGYTF
>TRBV10-3|TRBJ2-1|NA|TRBD2
TGTGCCAGCAGACTAGCGGCGAACAATGAGCAGTTCTTC
CASRLAANNEQFF
>TRBV6-1|TRBJ2-3|NA|TRBD1
TGTGCCAGCAGTGACGACAGGGTTGGCACAGATACGCAGTATTTT
CASSDDRVGTDTQYF
>TRBV5-5|TRBJ1-4|NA|NA
TGTGCCAGCAGCTTAATGGCGGAGGAAAAACTGTTTTTT
CASSLMAEEKLFF
>TRBV5-1|TRBJ1-1|NA|NA
TGCGCCAGCAGCTTGGAACGGAGCACTGAAGCTTTCTTT
CASSLERSTEAFF
>TRBV5-8|TRBJ1-3|few|NA
TGTGCCAGCAGCTTAACAGTCTCTGGAAACACCATATATTTT
CASSLTVSGNTIYF
>TRBV18|TRBJ1-1|once|TRBD1
TGTGCCAGCTCACCATTGCGAACAGGGGTCGCTTCGGTGGGTACTGAAGCTTTCTTT
CASSPLRTGVASVGTEAFF
>TRBV5-5|TRBJ2-3|NA|TRBD1
TGTGCCAGCAGCAACAACCCAACAGGGGGCGCTTCAGATACGCAGTATTTT
CASSNNPTGGASDTQYF
>TRBV4-3|TRBJ2-1|NA|NA
TGCGCCAGCAGCCTCGCCCCCGGGAGCTCCTACAATGAGCAGTTCTTC
CASSLAPGSSYNEQFF
>TRBV6-1|TRBJ2-1|NA|NA
TGTGCCAGCACCGGAGGGCAGTACAATGAGCAGTTCTTC
CASTGGQYNEQFF
>TRBV6-2/TRBV6-3|TRBJ2-5|NA|NA
TGTGCCAGCAGTTACGGGCGTTGGGAGACCCAGTACTTC
CASSYGRWETQYF
>TRBV6-5|TRBJ2-2|few|NA
TGTGCCAGCAGACGAGCGGCTGCGAACACCGGGGAGCTGTTTTTT
CASRRAAANTGELFF
>TRBV5-4|TRBJ2-2|once|TRBD1
TGTGCCAGCAGAACCGGGACAGGGGGGCTAGCGGGGCCCGGGGAGCTGTTTTTT
CASRTGTGGLAGPGELFF
>TRBV6-5|TRBJ1-1|once|NA
TGTGCCAGCGGGAGGGGGGAAACTGAAGCTTTCTTT
CASGRGETEAFF
>TRBV4-1|TRBJ1-3|NA|TRBD1
TGCGCCAGCAGCCCGGGCGGCAGGGGGCGAAGATCTGGAAACACCATATATTTT
CASSPGGRGRRSGNTIYF
>TRBV5-6|TRBJ2-3|NA|TRBD2
TGTGCCAGCAGCGTGACTAGCGGGATGCCAACGCAGTATTTT
CASSVTSGMPTQYF
>TRBV2|TRBJ1-1|once|NA
TGTGCCAGCACGAGACACCTGAACACTGAAGCTTTCTTT
CASTRHLNTEAFF
>TRBV5-1|TRBJ1-6|NA|NA
TGCGCCAGCAGCTTGGCCGGGTATTCACCCCTCCACTTT
CASSLAGYSPLHF
>TRBV5-1|TRBJ2-5|NA|NA
TGCGCCAGCAGCTTGCGGCAGGCTAACGAGACCCAGTACTTC
CASSLRQANETQYF
>TRBV7-2|TRBJ1-6|NA|TRBD1
TGTGCCAGCAGCCCAGAGGGGACAGGGGGCCGTAATTCACCCCTCCACTTT
CASSPEGTGGRNSPLHF
>TRBV6-5|TRBJ2-2|NA|TRBD1
TGTGCCAGCAGTTACGGACAGGACTTCACCGGGGAGCTGTTTTTT
CASSYGQDFTGELFF
>TRBV6-1|TRBJ1-2|NA|NA
TGTGCCAGCAGTGAATTCGGGGATACGGGCTACACCTTC
CASSEFGDTGYTF
>TRBV29-1|TRBJ2-1|NA|NA
TGCAGCGTGAAGGCCGGGAGAGGGTCTGGGTTCTTC
CSVKAGRGSGFF
>TRBV7-2|TRBJ2-7|NA|NA
TGTGTGTGCGCAATCGCGCCCTCCTCCTACGAGCAGTACTTC
CVCAIAPSSYEQYF
>TRBV5-4|TRBJ2-5|NA|TRBD1
TGTGCCAGCAGCTTGGAAGGACAGGGCGTTCGGGAGACCCAGTACTTC
CASSLEGQGVRETQYF
>TRBV4-2|TRBJ2-2|NA|TRBD2
TGTGCCAGCAGCGTCACTAGCGGGAGGGCCGGCACCGGGGAGCTGTTTTTT
CASSVTSGRAGTGELFF
>TRBV7-2|TRBJ2-7|NA|NA
TGTGCCAGCACCCAGACAGCTTTCTACGAGCAGTACTTC
CASTQTAFYEQYF
>TRBV9|TRBJ1-1|NA|NA
TGTGCCAGCAGTCTATCGGACAGTAACACTGAAGCTTTCTTT
CASSLSDSNTEAFF
>TRBV6-5|TRBJ1-4|NA|NA
TGTGCCAGCAGGAGGAGTTCAACTAATGAAAAACTGTTTTTT
CASRRSSTNEKLFF
>TRBV4-3|TRBJ1-3|once|NA
TGCGCCAGCAGCCAAGAGGGACACCTGCTATATTTT
CASSQEGHLLYF
>TRBV7-9|TRBJ2-3|NA|TRBD2
TGTGCCAGCAGCTCCTGGGCTAGCGGGAGTGCAGATACGCAGTATTTT
CASSSWASGSADTQYF
>TRBV3-1/TRBV3-2|TRBJ1-1|few|NA
TGTGCCAGCAGCCAACGGGGGACTGAAGCTTTCTTT
CASSQRGTEAFF
>TRBV5-8|TRBJ1-4|once|TRBD1
TGTGCCGCAGGGGACAGGGGGGAAAAACTGTTTTTT
CAAGDRGEKLFF
>TRBV2|TRBJ1-2|few|NA
TGTGCCAGCAGTGCTTTGTCCAGTTCCTATGGCTACACCTTC
CASSALSSSYGYTF
>TRBV19|TRBJ2-7|NA|TRBD2
TGTGCCAGTAGTATGCTAGCGGGAGACGAGCAGTACTTC
CASSMLAGDEQYF
>TRBV7-9|TRBJ2-5|NA|NA
TGTGCCAGCAGCTTACCAGGACGGGGAGGGACCCAGTACTTC
CASSLPGRGGTQYF
>TRBV23-1|TRBJ1-5|NA|TRBD1
TGCGCCAGCAGTCAAACGGGACAGGTATCTAGCAATCAGCCCCAGCATTTT
CASSQTGQVSSNQPQHF
>TRBV4-1|TRBJ1-6|few|NA
TGCGCCAGCAGTCCGCCAGGGGTGGGTTCACCCCTCCACTTT
CASSPPGVGSPLHF
>TRBV5-1|TRBJ2-7|NA|TRBD2
TGCGCCAGCAAGGAAGCGGGAAACCCCCTTTCCTACGAGCAGTACTTC
CASKEAGNPLSYEQYF
>TRBV19|TRBJ1-1|few|TRBD1
TGTGCCAGTAGGGGACAGGGTGTGAACACTGAAGCTTTCTTT
CASRGQGVNTEAFF
>TRBV7-8|TRBJ1-5|NA|TRBD1
TGTGCCAGCAGCTTAGGAGGGGGCGATCAGCCCCAGCATTTT
CASSLGGGDQPQHF
>TRBV12-3/TRBV12-4|TRBJ2-7|NA|NA
TGTGCCAGCAGTTTTAGCGGTTCATACGAGCAGTACTTC
CASSFSGSYEQYF
>TRBV6-1|TRBJ1-5|NA|TRBD1
TGTGCCAGCAGTGATACAGGGGATCAGCCCCAGCATTTT
CASSDTGDQPQHF
>TRBV30|TRBJ2-3|NA|NA
TGTGCCTGGAGTGCGGTACTTAGCACAGATACGCAGTATTTT
CAWSAVLSTDTQYF
>TRBV11-3|TRBJ2-1|once|TRBD2
TGTGCCAGCAGCTTAGTAGGCGGGGGGGCCAGGAATGAGCAGTTCTTC
CASSLVGGGARNEQFF